Shown below are 3 T cell receptor beta chains from a single sample sequenced in a study of PD-1 blockade in classical Hodgkin lymphoma. The time point: cycle 4 day 1 (C4D1), after 6 weeks of nivolumab. Every patient relapsed after autologous stem cell transplantation, and brentuximab vedotin exposure varied. Repertoires were generated with immunoSEQ multiplex PCR, while TCRdb's copy carries only in-frame clones and drops some. This sample has tens of thousands of clones, with approximately 80% found just once. This sample comprised peripheral blood mononuclear cells (PBMCs), obtained before the fourth cycle of nivolumab. These receptors were collected from a human donor with classical Hodgkin lymphoma.

The chain uses TRBV5-1 and TRBJ1-3; TRBD1 might be the D (6 bases). The germline V gene has CDR1 SGHRS and CDR2 YFSETQ. The CDR3 extends over 15 amino acids. V was cut by 4 bases and J by 0 bases, with 11 bases left in between. This CDR3 is CASSPYRDSGNTIYF. The CDR3 coding sequence is TGCGCCAGCAGCCCATACAGGGACTCTGGAAACACCATATATTTT. Supplemented by reference TRBV5-1 and TRBJ1-3, the full variable domain reads KAGVTQTPRYLIKTRGQQVTLSCSPISGHRSVSWYQQTPGQGLQFLFEYFSETQRNKGNFPGRFSGRQFSNSRSEMNVSTLELGDSALYLCASSPYRDSGNTIYFGEGSWLTVV.

V is TRBV19 and J is TRBJ2-3; no clear D gene. Germline V gene sequence: CDR1 LNHDA, CDR2 SQIVND (reference sequence). The CDR3 extends over 14 amino acids. Trimming left V 1 base short and J 4 bases short, with 9 bases between. The CDR3, as DNA: TGTGCCAGTAGTATAGGGCAGGCCTCAGATACGCAGTATTTT. Its translation: CASSIGQASDTQYF.

This clone was detected only a few times. This rearrangement joins TRBV9 to TRBJ1-2, with TRBD1 identical over 8 bases. The germline CDR1 and CDR2 sequences are SGDLS and YYNGEE. The CDR3 sequence is 13 residues long. The junction had 1 base not matched to a gene; V was cut back by 2 bases and J by 4 bases. The CDR3 protein is CASSVGQGYGYTF. The CDR3 nucleotides are TGTGCCAGCAGCGTCGGACAGGGCTATGGCTACACCTTC.